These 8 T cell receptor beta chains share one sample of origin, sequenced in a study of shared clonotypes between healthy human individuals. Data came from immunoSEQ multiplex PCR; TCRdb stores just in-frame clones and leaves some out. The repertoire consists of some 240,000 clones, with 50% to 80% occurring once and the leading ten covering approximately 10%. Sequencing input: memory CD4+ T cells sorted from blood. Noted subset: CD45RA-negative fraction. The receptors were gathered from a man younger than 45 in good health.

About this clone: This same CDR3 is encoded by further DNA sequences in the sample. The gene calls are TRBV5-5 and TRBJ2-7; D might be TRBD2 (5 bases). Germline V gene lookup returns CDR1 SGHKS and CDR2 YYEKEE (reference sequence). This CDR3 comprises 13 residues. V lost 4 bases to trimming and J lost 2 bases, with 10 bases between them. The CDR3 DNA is TGTGCCAGCAGCAAGGAGGCAGCCTACGAGCAGTACTTC. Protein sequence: CASSKEAAYEQYF.

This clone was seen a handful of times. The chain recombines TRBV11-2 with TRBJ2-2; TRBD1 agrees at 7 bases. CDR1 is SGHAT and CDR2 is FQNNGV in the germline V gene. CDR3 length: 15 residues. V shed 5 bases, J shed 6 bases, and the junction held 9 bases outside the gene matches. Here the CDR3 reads CASSPLGTASGELFF. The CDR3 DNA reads TGTGCCAGCAGCCCCCTCGGGACAGCGTCCGGGGAGCTGTTTTTT.

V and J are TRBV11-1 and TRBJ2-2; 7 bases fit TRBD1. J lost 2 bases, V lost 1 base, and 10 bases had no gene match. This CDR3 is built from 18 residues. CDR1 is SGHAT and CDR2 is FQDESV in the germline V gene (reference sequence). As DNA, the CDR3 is TGTGCCAGCAGCTTAGTTATAGGGGACAGAGTAAACACCGGGGAGCTGTTTTTT. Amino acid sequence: CASSLVIGDRVNTGELFF. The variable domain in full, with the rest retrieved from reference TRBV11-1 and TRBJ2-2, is EAEVAQSPRYKITEKSQAVAFWCDPISGHATLYWYRQILGQGPELLVQFQDESVVDDSQLPKDRFSAERLKGVDSTLKIQPAELGDSAMYLCASSLVIGDRVNTGELFFGEGSRLTVL.

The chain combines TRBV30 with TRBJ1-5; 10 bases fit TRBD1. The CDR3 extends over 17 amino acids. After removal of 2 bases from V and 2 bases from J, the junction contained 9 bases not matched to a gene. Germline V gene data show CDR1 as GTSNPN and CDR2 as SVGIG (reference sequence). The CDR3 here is CAWSRTGGGHGNQPQHF. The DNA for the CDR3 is TGTGCCTGGAGTCGGACAGGGGGAGGTCACGGCAATCAGCCCCAGCATTTT.

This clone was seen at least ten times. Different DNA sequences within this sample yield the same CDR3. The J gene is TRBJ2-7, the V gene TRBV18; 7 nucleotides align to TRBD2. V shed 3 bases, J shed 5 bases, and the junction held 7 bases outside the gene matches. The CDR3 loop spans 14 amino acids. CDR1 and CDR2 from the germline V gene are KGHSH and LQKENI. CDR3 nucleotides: TGTGCCAGCTCACCCGTTGGGAGGGCCCACGAGCAGTACTTC. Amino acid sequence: CASSPVGRAHEQYF.

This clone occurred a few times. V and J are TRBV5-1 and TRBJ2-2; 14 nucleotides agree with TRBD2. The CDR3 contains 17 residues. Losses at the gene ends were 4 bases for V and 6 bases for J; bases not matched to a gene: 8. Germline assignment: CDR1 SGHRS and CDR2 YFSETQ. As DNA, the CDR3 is TGCGCCAGCAGCCCGACTAGCGGGAGGGCCGGGGCCGGGGAGCTGTTTTTT. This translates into CASSPTSGRAGAGELFF.

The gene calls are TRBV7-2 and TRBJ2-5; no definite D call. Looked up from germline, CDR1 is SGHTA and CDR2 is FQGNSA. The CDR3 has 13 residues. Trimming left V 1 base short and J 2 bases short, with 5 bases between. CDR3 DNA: TGTGCCAGCAGCTTAGGACCACAAGAGACCCAGTACTTC. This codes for CASSLGPQETQYF. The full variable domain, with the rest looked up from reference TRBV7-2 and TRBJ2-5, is GAGVSQSPSNKVTEKGKDVELRCDPISGHTALYWYRQSLGQGLEFLIYFQGNSAPDKSGLPSDRFSAERTGGSVSTLTIQRTQQEDSAVYLCASSLGPQETQYFGPGTRLLVL.

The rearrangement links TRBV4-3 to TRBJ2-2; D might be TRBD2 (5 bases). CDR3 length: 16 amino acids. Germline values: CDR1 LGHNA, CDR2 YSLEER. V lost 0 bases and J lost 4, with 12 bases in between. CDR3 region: CASSQEVLGGTGELFF. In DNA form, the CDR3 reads TGCGCCAGCAGCCAAGAAGTACTAGGAGGCACCGGGGAGCTGTTTTTT.